This TCR beta chain was sequenced in a study of radiotherapy plus CTLA-4 blockade in lung cancer. Germline assignment: CDR1 SGHTA and CDR2 FQGTGA. V gave up 2 bases and J gave up 2 bases; unmatched junction bases: 7. This CDR3 spans 17 amino acids. Clones were sequenced by immunoSEQ multiplex PCR, and TCRdb holds only the in-frame ones, with some missing. The profile shows more than 75,000 clones, approximately 75% of them singletons. The material was peripheral blood, obtained from a patient treated with radiotherapy plus ipilimumab. The source of this sequence is a human donor with non-small cell lung cancer that progressed on radiotherapy plus ipilimumab. The chain carries TRBV7-3 and TRBJ2-2, with TRBD2 matching over 8 bases. The CDR3, as DNA: TGTGCCAGCAGCTTACTCGCGGGGGGCGCTAACACCGGGGAGCTGTTTTTT. It specifies CASSLLAGGANTGELFF.